One sample yielded the 27 T cell receptor beta chains listed below, sequenced in a study of T cells in Graves' hyperthyroidism and ophthalmopathy. From RNA transcripts, TCR beta CDR3 regions were amplified. RT-PCR in the first round (using the HTBI primer set) targeted the TCR CDR3. TCRdb independently ran MiXCR on the multiplex PCR reads; one entry per CDR3 protein. The table has a few hundred thousand distinct CDR3 sequences, 15% to 19% seen once. The sample comprised blood. The receptors come from a woman aged 25-40 years with Graves' hyperthyroidism.

This clonotype was recorded at least ten times. The chain joins TRBV29-1 to TRBJ2-7; tentatively, D is TRBD1 (6 bases). Germline V gives CDR1 SQVTM, CDR2 ANQGSEA. The CDR3 has 12 residues. Trimming took 3 bases from V and 4 from J, leaving 10 bases between them. The CDR3: CSVEGARYEQYF. In DNA, the CDR3 is TGCAGCGTTGAGGGGGCAAGGTACGAGCAGTACTTC.

This clonotype was seen at least ten times. The CDR3 DNA reads TGTGCCAGCAGCTTGGCCGGGAGACTAGCGGGAGTCCCCCTCGGTGAGCAGTTCTTC. It specifies CASSLAGRLAGVPLGEQFF. The V and J genes are TRBV7-9 and TRBJ2-1, with 12 bases aligning to TRBD2. Germline loops: CDR1 SEHNR, CDR2 FQNEAQ (reference sequence). The junction had 18 bases not matched to a gene; V was cut back by 3 bases and J by 9 bases. This CDR3 is 19 amino acids long. Variable domain in full (rest from reference TRBV7-9 and TRBJ2-1): DTGVSQNPRHKITKRGQNVTFRCDPISEHNRLYWYRQTLGQGPEFLTYFQNEAQLEKSRLLSDRFSAERPKGSFSTLEIQRTEQGDSAMYLCASSLAGRLAGVPLGEQFFGPGTRLTVL.

In its sample, this clonotype was seen a few times. The V gene is TRBV7-9, the J gene TRBJ1-5, with TRBD1 as a possible D gene (6 bases). This CDR3 comprises 15 residues. The germline gives CDR1 SEHNR, CDR2 FQNEAQ (reference sequence). Deletions cut 2 bases from V and 3 bases from J, with 11 bases between. The CDR3 coding sequence is TGTGCCAGCAGCTTAAGTGCAGGGGTCAATCAGCCCCAGCATTTT. Translation gives CASSLSAGVNQPQHF.

On this clonotype: One end of the junction fails to match germline, which may point to a read error. This chain links TRBV12-3 or TRBV12-4 with TRBJ2-1, with D maybe TRBD2 (6 bases). This CDR3 spans 13 amino acids. The CDR3 protein is CASTGTFYNGQFF. The CDR3 DNA reads TGTGCCAGCACCGGGACTTTCTACAATGGGCAGTTCTTC.

This clonotype was seen many times. The gene calls are TRBV10-2 and TRBJ2-7, with 13 bases aligning to TRBD2. CDR3 size: 16 residues. Germline CDR1 is WSHSY and CDR2 is SAAADI. Unmatched junction bases numbered 8, after V lost 2 bases and J lost 7 bases. The DNA of the CDR3 is TGCGCCAGCAGTGAGGGCCAAGGGACTAGCGGGAAGGAGCAGTACTTC. This gives the protein CASSEGQGTSGKEQYF.

This clonotype was detected ten times or more. The V call is TRBV5-1, the J call TRBJ2-1; perhaps TRBD2 as D (5 bases). In germline, CDR1 is SGHRS, CDR2 YFSETQ. Trimming removed 4 bases from V and 0 bases from J, with 14 bases in between. The CDR3 covers 16 residues. CDR3 amino acids: CASSPPGTSSYNEQFF. The DNA for the CDR3 is TGCGCCAGCAGCCCGCCAGGAACTAGCTCCTACAATGAGCAGTTCTTC.

CDR3 sequence: CASSRRGSNTEAFF. CDR3 nucleotide sequence: TGTGCCAGCAGCCGGAGGGGATCGAACACTGAAGCTTTCTTT. The gene calls are TRBV3-1 and TRBJ1-1; possible D gene TRBD1, 5 bases. CDR1 is LGHDT, CDR2 YNNKEL, per germline (reference sequence). V lost 4 bases to trimming and J lost 1 base, with 10 bases between them. The length of the CDR3 is 14 residues. Complete variable domain (other parts from reference TRBV3-1 and TRBJ1-1): DTAVSQTPKYLVTQMGNDKSIKCEQNLGHDTMYWYKQDSKKFLKIMFSYNNKELIINETVPNRFSPKSPDKAHLNLHINSLELGDSAVYFCASSRRGSNTEAFFGQGTRLTVV.

This clonotype has only a few counts. V usage is TRBV10-3 and J usage is TRBJ2-3, with TRBD2 matching 8 bases. CDR1 and CDR2 from the germline V gene are ENHRY and SYGVKD. Germline trimming cut 8 bases from V and 5 bases from J; bases unmatched to any gene: 9. The CDR3 loop spans 14 amino acids. The CDR3 spells CAISSSGLGDTQYF. As DNA, the CDR3 is TGTGCCATCTCGTCTAGCGGGTTGGGAGATACGCAGTATTTT.

There are a few counts of this clonotype. The chain is built from TRBV27 and TRBJ2-6; 7 positions match TRBD1. This CDR3 is built from 19 residues. The germline V gene encodes CDR1 MNHEY and CDR2 SMNVEV (reference sequence). V gave up 5 bases and J gave up 1 base; unmatched junction bases: 14. Here the CDR3 DNA reads TGTGCCAGCAGTCCAGGGGGTTGGGGCGATTGGTCTGGGGCCAACGTCCTGACTTTC. It yields the protein CASSPGGWGDWSGANVLTF.

The chain is built from TRBV29-1 and TRBJ1-5; tentative D call: TRBD1 (6 bases). CDR3 length equals 15 residues. From germline, CDR1 is SQVTM and CDR2 ANQGSEA. V was trimmed by 6 bases and J by 0 bases, leaving 15 bases between them. CDR3 amino acids: CSVSLGTFSNQPQHF. CDR3 nucleotide sequence: TGCAGCGTGTCCTTGGGGACATTTAGCAATCAGCCCCAGCATTTT.

This chain joins TRBV6-1 and TRBJ1-2; a weak D match, TRBD1 (6 bases). The V end was cut by 11 bases, the J end by 8 bases, with 15 bases between. CDR1 and CDR2 from the germline V gene are MNHNS and SASEGT. The CDR3 contains 11 residues. In nucleotides, the CDR3 is TGTGCCTCAACTGGGGGGGGCGGCTACACCTTC. Encoded protein: CASTGGGGYTF.

This clonotype occurred a few times. This sequence joins TRBV4-3 and TRBJ1-3; D unresolved. Trimming removed 0 bases from V and 0 bases from J, with 12 bases in between. The CDR3 length is 17 residues. Looked up from germline, CDR1 is LGHNA and CDR2 is YSLEER. CDR3 bases: TGCGCCAGCAGCCAAGAAGCGGGCAGACACTCTGGAAACACCATATATTTT. Its translation is CASSQEAGRHSGNTIYF.

This clonotype was seen repeatedly, ten times or more. The genes are TRBV12-3 or TRBV12-4 and TRBJ2-7; no definite D call. Trimming removed 0 bases at V and 6 bases at J, with 12 bases between. CDR3 length: 14 amino acids. CDR3 sequence: CASSLAGSSREQYF. In nucleotides, the CDR3 is TGTGCCAGCAGTTTAGCGGGATCCTCCCGCGAGCAGTACTTC.

This clonotype was observed a handful of times. The V gene is TRBV14, the J gene TRBJ1-3; D is possibly TRBD1 (6 bases). The length of the CDR3 is 11 residues. Germline-derived CDR1 and CDR2 are SGHDN and FVKESK. The V and J ends lost 8 bases and 7 bases respectively, with 9 bases between them. The CDR3 here is CASQGQNTIYF. In nucleotides, the CDR3 is TGTGCCAGCCAAGGACAGAACACCATATATTTT.

This clonotype was counted many times. V is TRBV28 and J is TRBJ2-5, with a possible D match to TRBD1 (6 bases). Deletions cut 6 bases from V and 2 bases from J, with 19 bases between. The length of the CDR3 is 16 residues. Germline CDR1 reads MDHEN; CDR2 reads SYDVKM. The CDR3 coding sequence is TGTGCCAGCAGCCTCTACCTGACAGGCGATCAAGAGACCCAGTACTTC. It codes for CASSLYLTGDQETQYF.

This clonotype occurred a few times. This chain links TRBV30 with TRBJ2-1; tentative D call: TRBD2 (5 bases). The CDR3 is 15 residues long. Trimming took off 2 bases at V and 0 bases at J, with 11 bases between the two ends. CDR1 and CDR2 (germline): GTSNPN, SVGIG (reference sequence). The CDR3 here is CAWSLAWSSYNEQFF. The DNA of the CDR3 is TGTGCCTGGAGTCTAGCCTGGAGCTCCTACAATGAGCAGTTCTTC. The entire variable domain, with the rest obtained from reference TRBV30 and TRBJ2-1, is as follows: SQTIHQWPATLVQPVGSPLSLECTVEGTSNPNLYWYRQAAGRGLQLLFYSVGIGQISSEVPQNLSASRPQDRQFILSSKKLLLSDSGFYLCAWSLAWSSYNEQFFGPGTRLTVL.

This clonotype has a handful of counts. The rearrangement joins TRBV5-1 to TRBJ1-5, with a tentative D call TRBD1 (6 bases). The CDR3 length is 15 residues. Trimming took off 4 bases at V and 2 bases at J, with 13 bases between the two ends. The germline CDR1 and CDR2 sequences are SGHRS and YFSETQ. For the CDR3, the DNA is TGCGCCAGCAGCCCAACCTCAGGGGGCAATCAGCCCCAGCATTTT. Translated: CASSPTSGGNQPQHF.

This clonotype was recorded many times. The chain joins TRBV12-3 or TRBV12-4 to TRBJ1-5; 7 nucleotides agree with TRBD1. The CDR3 consists of 15 residues. After removal of 4 bases from V and 5 bases from J, the junction contained 8 bases not matched to a gene. Here the CDR3 DNA reads TGTGCCAGCAGTTCCGAGACAGGGAACCATCAGCCCCAGCATTTT. The encoded protein is CASSSETGNHQPQHF.

This clonotype was counted ten times or more. This sequence joins TRBV13 and TRBJ2-1, with 7 nucleotides matching TRBD1. Germline CDR1 reads PRHDT; CDR2 reads FYEKMQ (reference sequence). Trimming took 4 bases from V and 6 from J; bases not matched to a gene: 18. The CDR3 covers 18 residues. The CDR3 DNA follows: TGTGCCAGCAGCTCCACACTCGCCCACAGGGGATTGGTCAATGAGCAGTTCTTC. Translation: CASSSTLAHRGLVNEQFF.

This clonotype appeared a few times. This chain links TRBV9 with TRBJ2-1, with 8 bases matching TRBD2. Per the germline V gene, CDR1 is SGDLS and CDR2 is YYNGEE. V was pared by 0 bases and J by 1 base, with 12 bases of the junction left unmatched. The CDR3 sequence is 19 residues long. The CDR3 protein is CASSVGSPTGTSSYNEQFF. CDR3 nucleotides: TGTGCCAGCAGCGTAGGGTCGCCCACCGGGACTAGTTCCTACAATGAGCAGTTCTTC.

Notes on this clonotype: A much larger clone lies one base from this, so it may be a read error. It is likely a read error, because the conserved phenylalanine at the end of the CDR3 is missing. The rearrangement uses TRBV7-9 and TRBJ2-7; D assignment may be TRBD1 or TRBD2 (5 bases each). The CDR3 has 12 amino acids. Trimming took off 4 bases at V and 6 bases at J, with 10 bases between the two ends. Germline assignment: CDR1 SEHNR and CDR2 FQNEAQ (reference sequence). For the CDR3, the DNA is TGTGCCAGCAGCTACGGGGCGCGCGAGCAGTACCTC. Encoded protein: CASSYGAREQYL.

This clonotype was seen ten or more times. The rearrangement joins TRBV15 to TRBJ2-3, with D unclear. The V gene's germline CDR1 is LNHNV and CDR2 YYDKDF (reference sequence). The CDR3 has 14 residues. V lost 1 base, J lost 3 bases, and 8 bases lay in between. The CDR3 here is CATSRAELTDTQYF. CDR3 bases: TGTGCCACCAGCAGAGCGGAGCTTACAGATACGCAGTATTTT.

This clonotype was picked up many times. This chain connects TRBV6-2 or TRBV6-3 to TRBJ2-3, with TRBD2 matching over 12 bases. The germline V gene encodes CDR1 MNHEY and CDR2 SVGEGT. The CDR3 loop spans 17 amino acids. V gave up 6 bases and J gave up 0 bases; unmatched junction bases: 7. The DNA for the CDR3 is TGTGCCAGCAGCCCCTGGACTAGCGGGACTAGCACAGATACGCAGTATTTT. Translated: CASSPWTSGTSTDTQYF.

This clonotype was picked up many times. The chain combines TRBV27 with TRBJ1-1; D unclear. The CDR3 has 16 amino acids. The ends were cut back, 3 bases at V and 0 bases at J, with 14 bases in the middle. The germline V gene has CDR1 MNHEY and CDR2 SMNVEV (reference sequence). CDR3 sequence: CASSFARGTMNTEAFF. In DNA, the CDR3 is TGTGCCAGCAGTTTTGCACGGGGTACCATGAACACTGAAGCTTTCTTT.

CDR3 sequence: CASSQPGGKTGANVLTF. Written as DNA, the CDR3 is TGTGCCAGCAGCCAACCCGGCGGAAAGACTGGGGCCAACGTCCTGACTTTC. J is TRBJ2-6 and V is TRBV3-1; D gene uncertain. Looked up from germline, CDR1 is LGHDT and CDR2 is YNNKEL (reference sequence). CDR3 length equals 17 residues. V lost 2 bases to trimming and J lost 2 bases, with 13 bases between them.

Ten or more counts support this clonotype. The chain couples TRBV4-2 to TRBJ2-1; 7 nucleotides agree with TRBD2. Germline assignment: CDR1 LGHNA and CDR2 YNFKEQ. J lost 6 bases, V lost 4 bases, and 12 bases had no gene match. The CDR3 is 16 residues long. CDR3 protein: CASSPSSGGHVNEQFF. The CDR3 DNA reads as TGTGCCAGCAGCCCATCTAGCGGAGGCCATGTCAATGAGCAGTTCTTC.

Concerning this clonotype: A much larger clone is a single base away; this may be a read error. The chain employs TRBV20-1 and TRBJ1-1; D call uncertain. The CDR3 loop spans 13 amino acids. Germline values: CDR1 DFQATT, CDR2 SNEGSKA (reference sequence). The CDR3, as DNA: TGCAGTGCCCCTCAGAGAGCCAACACTAAAGCTTTCTTT. This translates into CSAPQRANTKAFF.